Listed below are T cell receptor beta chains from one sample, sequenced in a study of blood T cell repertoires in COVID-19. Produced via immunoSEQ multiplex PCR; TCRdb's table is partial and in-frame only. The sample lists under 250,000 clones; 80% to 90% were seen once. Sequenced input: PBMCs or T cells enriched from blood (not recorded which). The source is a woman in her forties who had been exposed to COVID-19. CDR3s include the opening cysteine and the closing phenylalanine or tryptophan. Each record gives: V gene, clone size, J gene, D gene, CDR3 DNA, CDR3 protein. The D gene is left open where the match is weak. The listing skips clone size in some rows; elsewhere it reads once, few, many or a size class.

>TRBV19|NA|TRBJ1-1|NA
TGTGCCAGTAGTATAGGAAGGCAGGGGAACACTGAAGCTTTCTTT
CASSIGRQGNTEAFF
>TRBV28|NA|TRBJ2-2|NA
TGTGCCAGCAGTTTGCGTCGACTGATCACCGGGGAGCTGTTTTTT
CASSLRRLITGELFF
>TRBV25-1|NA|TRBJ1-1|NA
TGTGCCAGCAGCCGGAGGGATGAAGCTTTCTTT
CASSRRDEAFF
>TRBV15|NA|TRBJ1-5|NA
TGTGCCACCAGCACAGGGTCTCAGCCCCAGCATTTT
CATSTGSQPQHF
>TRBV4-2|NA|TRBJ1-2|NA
TGTGCCAGCAGCCATGAACCCCGGGAGCCCGGGTACGGCTACACCTTC
CASSHEPREPGYGYTF
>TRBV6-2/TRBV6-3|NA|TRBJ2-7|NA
TGTGCCAGCAGTTACGAAGCCTCATCATACGAGCAGTACTTC
CASSYEASSYEQYF
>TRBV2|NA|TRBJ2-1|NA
TGTGCCAGCCTGAACAGGGCCGAGCAGTTCTTC
CASLNRAEQFF
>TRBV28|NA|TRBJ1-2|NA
TGTGCCAGCACCCAATTATCGGTTAACTATGGCTACACCTTC
CASTQLSVNYGYTF
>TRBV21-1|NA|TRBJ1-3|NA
TGTGCCACCCGATGGACAGGGGGAGCCTCTGGAAACACCATATATTTT
CATRWTGGASGNTIYF
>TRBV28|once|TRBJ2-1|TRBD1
TGTGCCAGCAGTTTATGGGGACAGGGGGCGAGAAATGAGCAGTTCTTC
CASSLWGQGARNEQFF
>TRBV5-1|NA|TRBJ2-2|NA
TGCGCCAGCAGCTTGTACAGGGTACTACCGACCAACACCGGGGAGCTGTTTTTT
CASSLYRVLPTNTGELFF
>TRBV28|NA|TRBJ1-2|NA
TGTGCCAGCAGTGGTAGTACAGGGCCCTATGGCTACACCTTC
CASSGSTGPYGYTF
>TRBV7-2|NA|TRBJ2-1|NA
TGTGCCAGCAGCTTTTTCAGCTCCTACAATGAGCAGTTCTTC
CASSFFSSYNEQFF
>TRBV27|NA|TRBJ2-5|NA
TGTGCCAGCAGTTTAACACGGGAGCAAGAGACCCAGTACTTC
CASSLTREQETQYF
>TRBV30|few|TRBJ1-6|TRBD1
TGTGCCTGCCAATATAGACAGGGTAAAAGGGCCCTCCACTTT
CACQYRQGKRALHF
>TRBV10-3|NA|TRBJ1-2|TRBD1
TGTGCCGCAACCACAGGACAGGGGAATGGCTACACCTTC
CAATTGQGNGYTF
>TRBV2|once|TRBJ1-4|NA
TGTGCCAGCACGAGTAATGAAAAACTGTTTTTT
CASTSNEKLFF
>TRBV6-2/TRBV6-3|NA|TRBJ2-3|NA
TGTGCCAGCAGTTACCACCTGGGGGGTAGCACAGATACGCAGTATTTT
CASSYHLGGSTDTQYF
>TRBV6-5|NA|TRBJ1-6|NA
TGTGCCAGCAGACGGACTTCCTATAATTCACCCCTCCACTTT
CASRRTSYNSPLHF
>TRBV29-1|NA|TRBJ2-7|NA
TGCAGCGTTGCAGTCCGGGTTGAAGACGAGCAGTACTTC
CSVAVRVEDEQYF
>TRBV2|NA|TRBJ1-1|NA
TGTGCCAGCAGTTTTACAGGGCCTGAAGCTTTCTTT
CASSFTGPEAFF
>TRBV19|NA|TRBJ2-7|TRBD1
TGTGCCAGTAGAGGGACAGCCAATTCCTACGAGCAGTACTTC
CASRGTANSYEQYF
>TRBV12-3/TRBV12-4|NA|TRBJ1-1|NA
TGTGCCAGCAGTTTAGCCCTTGAAGCTTTCTTT
CASSLALEAFF